Described below is a single T cell receptor beta chain sequence and its context. No cognate antigen has been identified for it. Within one base of it there is no much larger clone, and no base qualities were kept. TCRbeta CDR3 sequencing was performed on sorted unstimulated T cells and on proliferating T cells recovered from mixed lymphocyte reactions. Fresh whole blood from about ten HLA-typed healthy donors served as the source for isolating PBMCs. Preparation of the library involved the immunoSEQ multiplex PCR assay. Some 100,000 TCR templates per sample were assayed by the deep sequencing platform. Genomic DNA extracted from sorted T cells was used for TCRbeta CDR3 sequencing. On the authors' methods: The R programming language was used for clonal analysis of TCRbeta CDR3 data. Alloreactive CD4+ and CD8+ clones were defined by comparing unstimulated samples with post-reaction CFSE-low samples. Regulatory or non-regulatory origin was assigned to alloreactive CD4+ clones by matching of sequences to sorted unstimulated Treg and non-Treg repertoires. TCRdb limited this immuneACCESS table to in-frame rearrangements with V and J called. A share of clones is missing; checked studies link under half to unresolved V genes, and the rest is unexplained. V and J calls and clone size are as listed in that table; D and trimming were resolved from the DNA. Here the sample has tens of thousands of clones; more than 80% occur a single time. Over 25% of the sample is in the top ten clones.

The sample comes from a study of siplizumab effects on memory and regulatory T cells (dated by TCRdb to about 2019). Regarding the study in general: The study examined how the anti-CD2 antibody siplizumab affects alloreactive T-cell subsets in allogeneic mixed lymphocyte reactions built from human PBMCs.

Study-wide conclusions, independent of this receptor: Whether proliferating Tregs from siplizumab cultures were suppressive was not functionally confirmed. Among mappable alloreactive CD4+ clones, an average Treg-derived fraction of over 60% was observed with siplizumab, compared with roughly 27% in control reactions. Because sequences below about 10^-5 frequency were poorly captured, only a minor fraction of alloreactive clones could be mapped to unstimulated subsets. Compared with memory T cells, unstimulated naive T cells appeared more diverse, and naive cells seemed to make a substantial contribution to the alloresponse. Roughly 75-97% of proliferating CD4+ or CD8+ clones could not be assigned a naive or memory phenotype. The cumulative frequency of alloreactive sequences traceable to unstimulated CD4+ memory T cells was significantly reduced by siplizumab.

The CDR3 holds 14 amino acids from the cysteine to the phenylalanine. Kept here is only the CDR3 DNA, which spans 42 bases and is read in frame from base 1. V and J lose 10 bases and 1 base, and a span of 17 bases separates them. CDR1 and CDR2, looked up from the germline V gene, are SGDLS and YYNGEE. Recombination connected TRBV9 to TRBJ1-1; tentative D gene TRBD1, with 5 bases matching. This receptor was taken from a human donor in good health. The sequenced material came from CD8+ T cells sorted from blood. The DNA sequence is as follows: TGTGCCTACGGGAAGATGGGGGAGAACACTGAAGCTTTCTTT. It translates as CAYGKMGENTEAFF.